These 29 T cell receptor beta chains were all obtained from the same sample, sequenced in a study of blood T cells in healthy people across ages. Combining a sample-barcoded 5' primer with a J-beta primer mix, a second PCR ran for about 7 to 11 cycles. One entry per CDR3 protein results from TCRdb running MiXCR on the 5' RACE reads. The data contain about 1.4 million distinct CDR3 sequences, approximately 59% of them singletons. Sample: blood. The receptors shown here come from a man aged 18 to 30 in good health.

The chain has TRBV6-5 and TRBJ1-2, with 7 bases identical to TRBD1. J gave up 6 bases and V 6 bases, and 10 bases lay outside the gene matches. CDR1 is MNHEY, CDR2 SVGAGI, per germline. The CDR3 extends over 14 amino acids. In nucleotides, the CDR3 is TGTGCCAGCAGGCGACTACAGGGGAATCATGGCTACACCTTC. This sequence encodes CASRRLQGNHGYTF.

The chain links TRBV7-9 to TRBJ2-3, with 7 bases that match TRBD1. Unmatched junction bases numbered 4, after V lost 2 bases and J lost 2 bases. Per the germline V gene, CDR1 is SEHNR and CDR2 is FQNEAQ (reference sequence). This CDR3 is 15 amino acids long. CDR3 coding DNA: TGTGCCAGCAGCTTAATCACAGGGGCCACAGATACGCAGTATTTT. Translating gives CASSLITGATDTQYF.

The V and J genes are TRBV28 and TRBJ2-2, with TRBD1 as a possible D gene (5 bases). The germline V gene encodes CDR1 MDHEN and CDR2 SYDVKM. The CDR3 is 15 amino acids. With 5 bases removed from V and 6 bases from J, the gap between germline ends came to 16 bases. The CDR3 spells CASSARPGFAGELFF. CDR3 coding DNA: TGTGCCAGCAGTGCCCGGCCAGGGTTCGCCGGGGAGCTGTTTTTT.

The V and J genes are TRBV12-3 or TRBV12-4 and TRBJ1-4, with a weak D call TRBD1 (5 bases). The CDR3 contains 13 residues. V dropped 6 bases and J dropped 8 bases, with 13 bases sitting between them. For the CDR3, the DNA is TGTGCCAGCAGCCGACCTGGGACCGAAAAACTGTTTTTT. Translation: CASSRPGTEKLFF.

This rearrangement joins TRBV20-1 to TRBJ2-5, with 12 positions matching TRBD2. Per germline, CDR1 DFQATT and CDR2 SNEGSKA (reference sequence). The CDR3 runs 18 residues. Trimming removed 3 bases from V and 5 bases from J; junction bases left unmatched: 16. CDR3 DNA sequence: TGCAGTGCTAGTAGATCTAGCGGGGGGGCATCTTATACGGAGACCCAGTACTTC. This codes for CSASRSSGGASYTETQYF.

A few counts support this clonotype. The rearrangement uses TRBV6-5 and TRBJ1-4; the D gene is possibly TRBD1 (6 bases). The length of the CDR3 is 15 residues. The germline V and J ends were trimmed by 2 bases and 5 bases, with 12 bases remaining between them. Germline-derived CDR1 and CDR2 are MNHEY and SVGAGI. The DNA for the CDR3 is TGTGCCAGCAGTTACGGAGGCCAGGGGAATGAAAAACTGTTTTTT. As protein: CASSYGGQGNEKLFF.

This clonotype was detected a few times. The J gene is TRBJ2-5, the V gene TRBV29-1; D is uncertain. Germline V CDR1 and CDR2: SQVTM, ANQGSEA. The CDR3 runs to 13 residues. The V and J ends lost 4 bases and 2 bases respectively, with 11 bases between them. The CDR3 DNA reads as TGCAGCGTTGCCCGGCAGCTTCAAGAGACCCAGTACTTC. Encoded protein: CSVARQLQETQYF.

This sequence joins TRBV20-1 and TRBJ2-5, with D possibly being TRBD1 or TRBD2 (6 bases each). The better agreement between TRBJ2-7 and the DNA end casts doubt on the J call. Looked up from germline, CDR1 is DFQATT and CDR2 is SNEGSKA (reference sequence). The CDR3 is made up of 13 amino acids. The CDR3 coding sequence is TGCAGTGCTAGAGTCCGGGGGCGATACGAGCAGTACTTC. It translates to CSARVRGRYEQYF.

The chain has TRBV4-3 and TRBJ2-7, with D perhaps being TRBD1 or TRBD2 (7 bases each). The CDR3 loop spans 18 amino acids. CDR1 and CDR2 (germline): LGHNA, YSLEER. The V and J ends lost 3 bases and 4 bases respectively, with 25 bases between them. The CDR3 sequence is CASSQTSGGGGEGYEQYF. The CDR3 region has the DNA TGCGCCAGCAGCCAGACATCCGGGGGAGGGGGCGAAGGGTACGAGCAGTACTTC.

CDR3 in amino acids: CASSDQRGAHTDTQYF. For the CDR3, the DNA is TGTGCCAGCAGTGACCAGCGGGGGGCACACACAGATACGCAGTATTTT. The chain uses TRBV6-4 and TRBJ2-3; 9 bases are a match to TRBD2. Germline CDR1 reads MRHNA; CDR2 reads SNTAGT. J was trimmed by 2 bases and V by 2 bases; bases with no gene match: 5. The CDR3 covers 16 residues.

In this sample, this clonotype turned up a few times. This chain joins TRBV4-3 and TRBJ2-7, with 8 bases fitting TRBD1. CDR1 is LGHNA, CDR2 YSLEER, per germline. The CDR3 length is 18 residues. Germline trimming cut 2 bases from V and 7 bases from J; bases unmatched to any gene: 19. The CDR3 coding sequence is TGCGCCAGCAGCCAATACATTAACGGCCAGGGGGCTTATGGGGAGCAGTACTTC. It yields the protein CASSQYINGQGAYGEQYF.

The rearrangement uses TRBV2 and TRBJ2-1; 7 bases are shared with TRBD2. Per the germline V gene, CDR1 is SNHLY and CDR2 is FYNNEI. The CDR3 is 14 residues long. The ends lost 8 bases at V and 0 bases at J; junction bases unmatched: 4. CDR3 nucleotides: TGTGCCAGCTCAGCGGGATACTCCTACAATGAGCAGTTCTTC. Protein sequence: CASSAGYSYNEQFF.

The V gene is TRBV11-2, the J gene TRBJ2-5, with D maybe TRBD2 (7 bases). Deletions cut 3 bases from V and 2 bases from J, with 13 bases between. Per germline, CDR1 SGHAT and CDR2 FQNNGV. This CDR3 has 15 residues. In DNA, the CDR3 is TGTGCCAGCAGCTTCCTCGGGGGGCCACAAGAGACCCAGTACTTC. This encodes CASSFLGGPQETQYF.

A few counts support this clonotype. The gene calls are TRBV10-1 and TRBJ2-3, with 9 nucleotides matching TRBD2. The ends lost 2 bases at V and 3 bases at J; junction bases unmatched: 9. Germline CDR1 reads WNHNN; CDR2 reads SYGVQD (reference sequence). The CDR3 has 17 residues. CDR3 residues: CASSEQGLAGRTDTQYF. DNA for the CDR3: TGCGCCAGCAGTGAGCAGGGACTAGCTGGGAGGACAGATACGCAGTATTTT.

The chain joins TRBV6-2 or TRBV6-3 to TRBJ2-1; tentatively, D is TRBD2 (5 bases). With 6 bases removed from V and 0 bases from J, the gap between germline ends came to 18 bases. The CDR3 is made up of 17 amino acids. Germline V gene lookup returns CDR1 MNHEY and CDR2 SVGEGT. This chain's CDR3 is CASRGSWRKSSYNEQFF. For the CDR3, the DNA is TGTGCCAGCAGAGGATCTTGGAGGAAAAGCTCCTACAATGAGCAGTTCTTC.

This clonotype occurred once. The V gene is TRBV20-1, the J gene TRBJ2-7; 10 bases are a match to TRBD2. V was clipped by 6 bases and J by 5 bases; unmatched bases: 7. Germline CDR1 reads DFQATT; CDR2 reads SNEGSKA (reference sequence). This CDR3 is built from 13 residues. The CDR3 sequence: CSAIAGGVHEQYF. In DNA, the CDR3 is TGCAGTGCCATAGCGGGAGGCGTCCACGAGCAGTACTTC.

The V gene is TRBV9, the J gene TRBJ2-1; 12 bases line up with TRBD2. Trimming cost V 6 bases and J 6 bases; bases outside gene matches: 7. The CDR3 has 15 residues. In germline, CDR1 is SGDLS, CDR2 YYNGEE. CDR3 DNA: TGTGCCAGCAACCTACTAGCGGGGGGCAGCAATGAGCAGTTCTTC. Translating gives CASNLLAGGSNEQFF.

The chain links TRBV12-3 or TRBV12-4 to TRBJ1-1; tentatively, D is TRBD1 (5 bases). The CDR3 extends over 13 amino acids. V was pared by 11 bases and J by 5 bases, with 18 bases between. In DNA, the CDR3 is TGTGCCGTAGGTCAGGGCCTGGGGACTGAAGCTTTCTTT. This encodes CAVGQGLGTEAFF.

The rearrangement links TRBV7-9 to TRBJ2-1; a weak D match, TRBD2 (6 bases). The CDR3 totals 16 residues. CDR1 SEHNR and CDR2 FQNEAQ come from the germline V gene (reference sequence). V lost 6 bases and J lost 0, with 15 bases in between. The CDR3 loop reads CASRGGMRGSYNEQFF. CDR3 bases: TGTGCCAGCAGGGGAGGCATGCGGGGCTCCTACAATGAGCAGTTCTTC.

In its sample, this clonotype was seen a few times. The rearrangement joins TRBV12-5 to TRBJ2-5; no firm D call. This CDR3 contains 13 residues. Germline CDR1 is LGHNT and CDR2 is FRNRAP. V lost 4 bases and J lost 4, with 10 bases in between. In nucleotides, the CDR3 is TGTGCTAGTGGTTCGGGTAGCTTAGAGACCCAGTACTTC. Its translation is CASGSGSLETQYF.

The chain recombines TRBV20-1 with TRBJ2-7; D is undetermined. Per the germline V gene, CDR1 is DFQATT and CDR2 is SNEGSKA (reference sequence). This CDR3 is built from 13 residues. Trimming removed 4 bases at V and 0 bases at J, with 10 bases between. CDR3 loop: CSAMARSSYEQYF. For the CDR3, the DNA is TGCAGTGCTATGGCGCGAAGCTCCTACGAGCAGTACTTC.

This clonotype was counted a few times. The rearrangement joins TRBV3-1 to TRBJ2-4; 10 positions agree with TRBD2. From germline, CDR1 is LGHDT and CDR2 YNNKEL (reference sequence). The CDR3 is 17 amino acids. V lost 0 bases to trimming and J lost 1 base; unmatched junction nucleotides: 3. The CDR3 loop is CASSQDRTSGAKNIQYF. In DNA form, the CDR3 reads TGTGCCAGCAGCCAAGATAGGACTAGCGGCGCCAAAAACATTCAGTACTTC.

This clonotype has a handful of counts. V and J are TRBV29-1 and TRBJ2-2; D call uncertain. Trimming left V 6 bases short and J 5 bases short, with 7 bases between. The CDR3 consists of 11 residues. Germline values: CDR1 SQVTM, CDR2 ANQGSEA. The CDR3 coding sequence is TGCAGCGTGTTGATTACCGGGGAGCTGTTTTTT. It is translated as CSVLITGELFF.

V and J are TRBV4-2 and TRBJ2-5, with 7 bases that match TRBD1. Losses at the gene ends were 0 bases for V and 2 bases for J; bases not matched to a gene: 9. The CDR3 contains 17 residues. Germline V lookup: CDR1 LGHNA, CDR2 YNFKEQ. The CDR3 spells CASSQDPQGQAQETQYF. CDR3 bases: TGTGCCAGCAGCCAAGACCCCCAAGGACAGGCTCAAGAGACCCAGTACTTC.

The chain recombines TRBV20-1 with TRBJ2-2, with D maybe TRBD1 (5 bases). The CDR3 is made up of 17 amino acids. The V gene's germline CDR1 is DFQATT and CDR2 SNEGSKA (reference sequence). V lost 3 bases to trimming and J lost 3 bases, with 20 bases between them. This CDR3 reads CSAREDSPLPDTGELFF. CDR3 coding DNA: TGCAGTGCTAGGGAAGACAGTCCTTTGCCCGACACCGGGGAGCTGTTTTTT.

This clonotype was counted a single time. This chain links TRBV7-2 with TRBJ2-7; 13 positions agree with TRBD2. With the DNA end fitting TRBJ2-1 better, the J assignment may be wrong. Germline V CDR1 and CDR2: SGHTA, FQGNSA. The CDR3 has 16 amino acids. In DNA, the CDR3 is TGTGCCAGCAGCTTATATACTAGCGGGGGGGCCTCTGAGCAGTTCTTC. Amino acid sequence: CASSLYTSGGASEQFF.

The V gene is TRBV4-1, the J gene TRBJ2-7; possible D gene TRBD1, 5 bases. CDR1 and CDR2 from the germline V gene are MGHRA and YSYEKL. The length of the CDR3 is 13 residues. V lost 4 bases to trimming and J lost 10 bases, with 17 bases between them. The CDR3 nucleotides read TGCGCCAGCAGCCCCAACCAGGGTTTTGATCAGTACTTC. Protein: CASSPNQGFDQYF.

The J gene is TRBJ2-1, the V gene TRBV20-1; 10 bases agree with TRBD2. The CDR3 is 16 residues long. V was pared by 5 bases and J by 0 bases, with 7 bases of the junction left unmatched. CDR1 and CDR2 (germline): DFQATT, SNEGSKA (reference sequence). The chain's CDR3 is CSASGLAVTSYNEQFF. In DNA form, the CDR3 reads TGCAGTGCTTCCGGACTAGCGGTTACCTCCTACAATGAGCAGTTCTTC.

The chain uses TRBV12-3 or TRBV12-4 and TRBJ1-1, with 7 bases identical to TRBD1. This CDR3 contains 13 residues. V lost 4 bases to trimming and J lost 6 bases; unmatched junction nucleotides: 5. The CDR3 nucleotides read TGTGCCAGCAGTTCCAGGACAGGAGCTGAAGCTTTCTTT. Its protein is CASSSRTGAEAFF.